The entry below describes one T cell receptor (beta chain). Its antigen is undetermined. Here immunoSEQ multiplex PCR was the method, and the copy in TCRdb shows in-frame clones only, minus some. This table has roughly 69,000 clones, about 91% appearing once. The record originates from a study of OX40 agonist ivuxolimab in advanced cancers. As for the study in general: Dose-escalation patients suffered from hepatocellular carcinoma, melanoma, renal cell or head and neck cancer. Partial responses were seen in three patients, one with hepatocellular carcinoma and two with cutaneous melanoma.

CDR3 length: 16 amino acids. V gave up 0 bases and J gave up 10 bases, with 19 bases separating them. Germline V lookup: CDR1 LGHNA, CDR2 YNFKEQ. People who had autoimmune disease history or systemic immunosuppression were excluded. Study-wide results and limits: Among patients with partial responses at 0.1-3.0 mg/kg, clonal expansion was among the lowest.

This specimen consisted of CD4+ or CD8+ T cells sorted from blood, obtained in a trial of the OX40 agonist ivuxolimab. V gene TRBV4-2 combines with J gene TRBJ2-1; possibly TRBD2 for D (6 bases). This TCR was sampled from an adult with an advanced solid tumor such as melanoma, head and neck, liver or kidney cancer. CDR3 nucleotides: TGTGCCAGCAGCCAAGATGCCGGGAGCCCGGGGTACGAGCAGTTCTTC. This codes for CASSQDAGSPGYEQFF.